This T cell receptor (beta chain) was identified in a study of CD8 T cells in Susac syndrome. When the RNA was reverse transcribed, random hexamers were used with an input of roughly 0.45 to 1 ug. Across 54 Vbeta and 13 Jbeta, TCR beta CDR3 was amplified with immunoSEQ multiplex PCR. Each CDR3 protein gets one entry after TCRdb re-called the immunoSEQ multiplex PCR reads with MiXCR. This table holds tens of thousands of distinct CDR3 sequences, roughly 92% found once. CD8+ and CD4+ T cells from blood underwent TCR beta sequencing, which was carried out in a high-throughput format. CDR1 SGHTA and CDR2 FQGNSA come from the germline V gene. This CDR3 region has 12 residues. V lost 9 bases to trimming and J lost 2 bases, with 10 bases between them.

The origin of this receptor is a human donor in good health. This chain joins TRBV7-2 and TRBJ1-1; D is possibly TRBD1 (5 bases). The sample consisted of CD8+ T cells from PBMCs. The CDR3 sequence is CASRDSNTEAFF. Written as DNA, the CDR3 is TGTGCCAGTAGGGACTCCAACACTGAAGCTTTCTTT.